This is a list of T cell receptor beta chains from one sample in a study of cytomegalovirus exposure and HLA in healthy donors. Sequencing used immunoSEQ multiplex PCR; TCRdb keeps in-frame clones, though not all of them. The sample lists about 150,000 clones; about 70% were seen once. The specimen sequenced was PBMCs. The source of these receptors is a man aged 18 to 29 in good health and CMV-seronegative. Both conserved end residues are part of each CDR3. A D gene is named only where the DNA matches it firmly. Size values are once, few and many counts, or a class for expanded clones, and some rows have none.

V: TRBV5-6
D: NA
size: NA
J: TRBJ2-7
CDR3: CASSLASEGWATQYF
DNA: TGTGCCAGCAGCTTGGCCTCGGAGGGCTGGGCGACGCAGTACTTC

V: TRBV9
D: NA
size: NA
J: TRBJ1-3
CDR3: CASSVRGNSGNTIYF
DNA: TGTGCCAGCAGCGTAAGGGGGAACTCTGGAAACACCATATATTTT

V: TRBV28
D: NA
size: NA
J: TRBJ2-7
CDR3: CASTQMGDSSYEQYF
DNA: TGTGCCAGCACCCAAATGGGCGACAGTTCCTACGAGCAGTACTTC

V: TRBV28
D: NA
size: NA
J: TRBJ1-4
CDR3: CASSQILGEANEKLFF
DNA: TGTGCCAGCAGTCAAATCCTAGGAGAGGCTAATGAAAAACTGTTTTTT

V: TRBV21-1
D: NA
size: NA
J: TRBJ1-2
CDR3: CASSKGSGQGGGYTF
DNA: TGTGCCAGCAGCAAAGGCAGCGGACAGGGGGGTGGCTACACCTTC

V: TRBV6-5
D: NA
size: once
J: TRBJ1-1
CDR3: CASSLDNTEAFF
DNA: TGTGCCAGTAGCCTAGACAACACTGAAGCTTTCTTT

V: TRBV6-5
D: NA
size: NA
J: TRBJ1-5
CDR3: CASRGGVSNQPQHF
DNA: TGTGCCAGCAGGGGGGGGGTGAGCAATCAGCCCCAGCATTTT

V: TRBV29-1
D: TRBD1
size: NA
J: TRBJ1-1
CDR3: CSVEDPTGGTWSTEAFF
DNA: TGCAGCGTTGAAGATCCAACAGGGGGCACGTGGAGCACTGAAGCTTTCTTT

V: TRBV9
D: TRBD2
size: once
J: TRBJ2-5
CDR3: CASSAGTSGFQETQYF
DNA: TGTGCCAGCAGCGCGGGGACTAGCGGTTTCCAAGAGACCCAGTACTTC

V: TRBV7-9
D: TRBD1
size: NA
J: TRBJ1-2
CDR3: CSSSIGQGDGYTF
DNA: TGTTCCAGCAGCATAGGACAGGGCGATGGCTACACCTTC

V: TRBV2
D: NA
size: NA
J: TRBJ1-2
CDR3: CASSSSSYNGYTF
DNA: TGTGCCAGCAGCTCGTCCTCGTATAATGGCTACACCTTC

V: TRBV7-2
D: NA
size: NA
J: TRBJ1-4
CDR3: CASSLVPGVQKLFF
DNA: TGTGCCAGCAGCTTAGTACCAGGGGTTCAAAAACTGTTTTTT

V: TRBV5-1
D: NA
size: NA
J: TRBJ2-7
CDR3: CASRTGFSSYEQYF
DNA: TGCGCCAGCAGGACAGGATTCAGCTCCTACGAGCAGTACTTC

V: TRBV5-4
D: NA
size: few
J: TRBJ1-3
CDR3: CASSLDRAGNTIYF
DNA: TGTGCCAGCAGCTTGGACAGGGCCGGAAACACCATATATTTT

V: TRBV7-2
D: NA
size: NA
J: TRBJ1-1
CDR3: CASSPSGTRPTEAFF
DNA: TGTGCCAGCAGCCCTAGTGGGACTCGGCCCACTGAAGCTTTCTTT

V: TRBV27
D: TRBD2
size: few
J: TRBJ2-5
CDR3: CASKRGLAGEETQYF
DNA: TGTGCCAGCAAGAGGGGACTAGCGGGGGAAGAGACCCAGTACTTC

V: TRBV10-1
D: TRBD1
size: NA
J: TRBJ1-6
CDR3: CASSYGQANSPLHF
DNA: TGCGCCAGCAGTTACGGACAGGCTAATTCACCCCTCCACTTT

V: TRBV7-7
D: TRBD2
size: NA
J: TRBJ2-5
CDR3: CASSPGGFPETQYF
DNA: TGTGCTAGCAGCCCGGGGGGATTCCCAGAGACCCAGTACTTC

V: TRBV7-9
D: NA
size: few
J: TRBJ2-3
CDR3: CASQTASTDTQYF
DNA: TGTGCCTCGCAGACAGCAAGCACAGATACGCAGTATTTT

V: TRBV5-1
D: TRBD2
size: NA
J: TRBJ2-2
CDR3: CASSSKGLADTGELFF
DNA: TGCGCCAGCAGCTCCAAGGGACTAGCGGACACCGGGGAGCTGTTTTTT

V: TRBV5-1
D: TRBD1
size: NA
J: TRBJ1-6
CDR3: CASSLDRGIYNSPLHF
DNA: TGCGCCAGCAGCTTGGACAGGGGAATCTATAATTCACCCCTCCACTTT

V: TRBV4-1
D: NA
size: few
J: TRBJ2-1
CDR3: CASSQDKGASSYNEQFF
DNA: TGCGCCAGCAGCCAAGATAAAGGGGCGAGTTCCTACAATGAGCAGTTCTTC

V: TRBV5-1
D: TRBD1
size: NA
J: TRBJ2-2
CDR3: CASSLIRGISAGELFF
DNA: TGCGCCAGCAGCTTGATCAGGGGGATATCGGCCGGGGAGCTGTTTTTT

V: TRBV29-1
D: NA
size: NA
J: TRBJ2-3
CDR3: CSVGPAGGLTDTQYF
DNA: TGCAGCGTTGGTCCCGCCGGGGGGCTGACAGATACGCAGTATTTT

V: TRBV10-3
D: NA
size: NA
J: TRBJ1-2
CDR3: CAITGGTANYGYTF
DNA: TGTGCCATCACCGGCGGGACTGCTAACTATGGCTACACCTTC

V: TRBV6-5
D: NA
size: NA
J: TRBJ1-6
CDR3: CASGRSGNNSPLHF
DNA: TGTGCCAGCGGGCGATCGGGGAATAATTCACCCCTCCACTTT

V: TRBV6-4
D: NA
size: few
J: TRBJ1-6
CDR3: CASGIAENSPLHF
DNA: TGTGCCAGCGGCATAGCGGAGAATTCACCCCTCCACTTT

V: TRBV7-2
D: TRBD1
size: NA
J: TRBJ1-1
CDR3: CASSLDRGSTEAFF
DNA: TGTGCCAGCAGCTTAGACAGGGGGTCCACTGAAGCTTTCTTT

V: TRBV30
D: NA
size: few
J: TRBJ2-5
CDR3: CAWSQGGEQYF
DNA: TGTGCCTGGAGTCAGGGGGGTGAGCAGTACTTC

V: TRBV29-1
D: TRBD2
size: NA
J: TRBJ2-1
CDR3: CSVGTSGGNEQFF
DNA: TGCAGCGTCGGGACTAGCGGAGGCAATGAGCAGTTCTTC